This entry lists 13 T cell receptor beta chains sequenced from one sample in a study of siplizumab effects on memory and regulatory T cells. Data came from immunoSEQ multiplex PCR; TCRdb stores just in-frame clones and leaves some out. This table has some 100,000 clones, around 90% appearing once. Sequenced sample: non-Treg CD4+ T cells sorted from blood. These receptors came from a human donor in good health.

The CDR3 bases are TGTGCCAGCAGCCGCTCTACAGGGGGCCTTAGAGGCACAGATACGCAGTATTTT. Translated, it gives CASSRSTGGLRGTDTQYF. The chain recombines TRBV7-2 with TRBJ2-3, with TRBD1 matching over 9 bases. The CDR3 runs to 18 residues. Per germline, CDR1 SGHTA and CDR2 FQGNSA. The V gene end was trimmed by 5 bases and the J gene end by 1 base; junction bases not matched to a gene: 13.

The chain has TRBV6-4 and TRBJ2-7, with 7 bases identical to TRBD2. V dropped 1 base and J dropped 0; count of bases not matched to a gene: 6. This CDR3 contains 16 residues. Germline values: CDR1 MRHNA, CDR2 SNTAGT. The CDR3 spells CASSDFSGFSSYEQYF. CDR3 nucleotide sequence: TGTGCCAGCAGTGACTTTAGCGGGTTCAGCTCCTACGAGCAGTACTTC.

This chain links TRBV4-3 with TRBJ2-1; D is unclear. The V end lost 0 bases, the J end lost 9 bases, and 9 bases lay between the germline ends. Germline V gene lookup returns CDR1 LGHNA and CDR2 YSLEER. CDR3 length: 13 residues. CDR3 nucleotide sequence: TGCGCCAGCAGCCAAGAACAGCTCGGTGAGCAGTTCTTC. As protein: CASSQEQLGEQFF.

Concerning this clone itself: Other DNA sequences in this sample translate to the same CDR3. Written as DNA, the CDR3 is TGTGCCAGCAGCCCCCAAGGAGGCCCCTACGAGCAGTACTTC. It encodes CASSPQGGPYEQYF. J is TRBJ2-7 and V is TRBV7-3; D possibly corresponds to TRBD2 (5 bases). This CDR3 region has 14 residues. V was pared by 5 bases and J by 2 bases, with 13 bases between. Germline-derived CDR1 and CDR2 are SGHTA and FQGTGA.

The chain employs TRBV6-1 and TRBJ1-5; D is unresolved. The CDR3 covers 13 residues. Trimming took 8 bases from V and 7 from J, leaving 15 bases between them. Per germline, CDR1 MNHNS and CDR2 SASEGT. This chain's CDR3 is CASGVGSGQPQHF. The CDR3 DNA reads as TGTGCCAGCGGTGTGGGATCGGGGCAGCCCCAGCATTTT.

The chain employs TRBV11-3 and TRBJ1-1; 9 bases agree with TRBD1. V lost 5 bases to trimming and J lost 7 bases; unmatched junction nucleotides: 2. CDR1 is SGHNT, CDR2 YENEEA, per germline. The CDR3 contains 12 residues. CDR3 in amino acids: CASSRTGVEAFF. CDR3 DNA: TGTGCCAGCAGCCGGACAGGGGTTGAAGCTTTCTTT.

CDR3 region: CASSLWIGGDREVYGYTF. The CDR3 DNA sequence: TGTGCCAGCAGCTTATGGATAGGGGGTGACAGAGAAGTCTATGGCTACACCTTC. The chain uses TRBV7-8 and TRBJ1-2, with a possible D match to TRBD1 (6 bases). This CDR3 is 18 amino acids long. Deletions cut 2 bases from V and 4 bases from J, with 23 bases between. Germline CDR1 is SGHVS and CDR2 is FQNEAQ.

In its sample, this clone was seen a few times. The CDR3 DNA reads as TGTGCCAGCAAGGCGCGGGAGGGACCATACAATGAGCAGTTCTTC. This translates into CASKAREGPYNEQFF. The chain carries TRBV2 and TRBJ2-1; 9 bases match TRBD2. CDR1 and CDR2 (germline): SNHLY, FYNNEI. V lost 7 bases and J lost 4; bases outside the gene matches: 8. There are 15 residues in the CDR3.

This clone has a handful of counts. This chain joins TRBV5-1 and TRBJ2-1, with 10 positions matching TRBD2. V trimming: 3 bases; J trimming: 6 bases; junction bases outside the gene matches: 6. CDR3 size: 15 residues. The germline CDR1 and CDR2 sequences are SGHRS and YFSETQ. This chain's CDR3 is CASSSLAGVLNEQFF. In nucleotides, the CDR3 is TGCGCCAGCAGCTCCCTAGCGGGAGTACTCAATGAGCAGTTCTTC.

CDR3 amino acids: CASFKEGQGDSGANVLTF. CDR3 DNA sequence: TGCGCCAGCTTCAAAGAAGGACAGGGAGACTCTGGGGCCAACGTCCTGACTTTC. The chain couples TRBV10-1 to TRBJ2-6, with 8 bases matching TRBD1. Germline values: CDR1 WNHNN, CDR2 SYGVQD (reference sequence). J lost 0 bases, V lost 8 bases, and 12 bases had no gene match. The CDR3 is made up of 18 amino acids.

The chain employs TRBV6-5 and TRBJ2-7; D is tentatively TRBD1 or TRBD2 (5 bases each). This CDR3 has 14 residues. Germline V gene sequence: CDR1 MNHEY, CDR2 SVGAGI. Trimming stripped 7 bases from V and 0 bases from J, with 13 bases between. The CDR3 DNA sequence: TGTGCCAGCACCTTGGGGGACCGCTCCTACGAGCAGTACTTC. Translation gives CASTLGDRSYEQYF.

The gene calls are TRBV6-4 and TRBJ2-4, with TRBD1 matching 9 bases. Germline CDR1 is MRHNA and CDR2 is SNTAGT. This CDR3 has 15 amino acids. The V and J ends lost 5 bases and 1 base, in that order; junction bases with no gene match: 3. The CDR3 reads CASSTQGAAKNIQYF. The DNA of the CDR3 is TGTGCCAGCAGTACACAGGGGGCGGCCAAAAACATTCAGTACTTC.

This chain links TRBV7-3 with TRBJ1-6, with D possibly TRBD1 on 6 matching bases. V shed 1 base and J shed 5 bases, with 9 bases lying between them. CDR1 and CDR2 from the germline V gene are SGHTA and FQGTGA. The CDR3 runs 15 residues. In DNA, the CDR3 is TGTGCCAGCAGCTTAAACAGGGCTAATAATTCACCCCTCCACTTT. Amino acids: CASSLNRANNSPLHF.